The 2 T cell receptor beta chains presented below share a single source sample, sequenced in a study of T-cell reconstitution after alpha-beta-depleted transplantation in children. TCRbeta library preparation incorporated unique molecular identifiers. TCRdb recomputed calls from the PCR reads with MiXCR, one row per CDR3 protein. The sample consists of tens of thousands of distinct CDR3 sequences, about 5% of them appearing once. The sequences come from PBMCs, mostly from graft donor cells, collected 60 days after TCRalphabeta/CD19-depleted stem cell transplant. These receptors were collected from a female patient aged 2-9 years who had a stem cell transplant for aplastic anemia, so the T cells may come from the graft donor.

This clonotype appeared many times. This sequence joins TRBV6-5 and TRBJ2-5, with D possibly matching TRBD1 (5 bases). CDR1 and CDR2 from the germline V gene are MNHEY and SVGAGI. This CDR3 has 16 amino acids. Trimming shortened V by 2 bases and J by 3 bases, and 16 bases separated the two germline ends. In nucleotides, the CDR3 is TGTGCCAGCAGTTACAGCAGCCAGGGTCCCAAAGAGACCCAGTACTTC. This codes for CASSYSSQGPKETQYF.

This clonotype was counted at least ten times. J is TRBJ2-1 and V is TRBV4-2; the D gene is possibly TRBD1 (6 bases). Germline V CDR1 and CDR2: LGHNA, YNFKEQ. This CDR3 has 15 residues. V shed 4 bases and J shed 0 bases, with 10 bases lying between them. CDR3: CASSPGQTSYNEQFF. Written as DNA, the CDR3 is TGTGCCAGCAGCCCTGGACAGACCTCCTACAATGAGCAGTTCTTC.